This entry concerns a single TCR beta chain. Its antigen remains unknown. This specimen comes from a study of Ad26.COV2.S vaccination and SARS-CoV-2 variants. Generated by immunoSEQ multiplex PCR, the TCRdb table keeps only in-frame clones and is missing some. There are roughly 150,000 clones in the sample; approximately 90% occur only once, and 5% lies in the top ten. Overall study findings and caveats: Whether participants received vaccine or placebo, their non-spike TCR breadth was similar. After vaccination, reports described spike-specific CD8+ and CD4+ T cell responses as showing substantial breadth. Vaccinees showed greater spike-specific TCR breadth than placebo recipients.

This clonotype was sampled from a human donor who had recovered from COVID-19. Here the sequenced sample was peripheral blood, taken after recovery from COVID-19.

The CDR3 is CASSVSPAKETQYF. CDR3 nucleotides: TGTGCCAGCAGTGTGAGTCCAGCGAAAGAGACCCAGTACTTC. This rearrangement joins TRBV2 to TRBJ2-5; D gene uncertain. Between the trimmed V and J ends, which lost 4 bases and 3 bases, there was a span of 12 bases. Germline values: CDR1 SNHLY, CDR2 FYNNEI. This CDR3 has 14 residues.